This T cell receptor (beta chain) originates from a study of blood T cell repertoires in COVID-19. About the study: Collection of acute and convalescent COVID-19 samples took place in the United States, Italy and Spain.

Libraries were prepared by immunoSEQ multiplex PCR; TCRdb keeps only in-frame clonotypes and omits some of them. The data hold about 170,000 clones, with more than 75% observed a single time. CDR3 length: 15 residues. Per germline, CDR1 SQVTM and CDR2 ANQGSEA. The junction had 8 bases not matched to a gene; V was cut back by 7 bases and J by 0 bases. Sequenced: peripheral blood. The rearrangement uses TRBV29-1 and TRBJ2-1; 8 bases agree with TRBD2. This TCR derives from a man aged 50 to 60 who had recovered from COVID-19. CDR3 sequence (DNA): TGCAGCGCTCTCCGACTAGCGAGCTCCTACAATGAGCAGTTCTTC. Protein: CSALRLASSYNEQFF.